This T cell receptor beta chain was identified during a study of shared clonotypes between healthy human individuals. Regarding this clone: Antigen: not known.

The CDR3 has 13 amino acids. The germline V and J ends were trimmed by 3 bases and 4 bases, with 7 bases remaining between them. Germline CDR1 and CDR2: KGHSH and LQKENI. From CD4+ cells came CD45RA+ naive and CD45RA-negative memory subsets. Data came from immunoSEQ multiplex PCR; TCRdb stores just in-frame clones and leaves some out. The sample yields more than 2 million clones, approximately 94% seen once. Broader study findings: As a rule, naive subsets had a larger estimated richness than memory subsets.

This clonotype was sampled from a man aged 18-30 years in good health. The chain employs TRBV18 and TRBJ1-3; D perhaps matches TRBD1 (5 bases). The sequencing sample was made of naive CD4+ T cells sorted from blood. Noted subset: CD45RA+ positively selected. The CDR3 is CASSPQGGNTIYF. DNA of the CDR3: TGTGCCAGCTCACCCCAGGGAGGAAACACCATATATTTT.